The 16 T cell receptor beta chains below all came from one sample that was sequenced in a study of blood T cell repertoires in COVID-19. Data came from immunoSEQ multiplex PCR; TCRdb stores just in-frame clones and leaves some out. The sample shows 85,000 to 100,000 clones, about two thirds of them seen only once. Sequenced sample: peripheral blood. These TCRs come from a woman in her sixties in a cohort sampled during active or convalescent COVID-19.

V usage is TRBV5-4 and J usage is TRBJ1-1; tentative D call: TRBD1 (5 bases). CDR3 length: 16 residues. Germline-derived CDR1 and CDR2 are SGHNT and YYREEE (reference sequence). Trimming left V 0 bases short and J 8 bases short, with 20 bases between. The CDR3 here is CASSLDSQGGVREAFF. The CDR3 bases are TGTGCCAGCAGCTTGGACTCTCAGGGCGGCGTGAGAGAAGCTTTCTTT. Variable domain in full (rest from reference TRBV5-4 and TRBJ1-1): ETGVTQSPTHLIKTRGQQVTLRCSSQSGHNTVSWYQQALGQGPQFIFQYYREEENGRGNFPPRFSGLQFPNYSSELNVNALELDDSALYLCASSLDSQGGVREAFFGQGTRLTVV.

This clone has just one count. V is TRBV11-1 and J is TRBJ2-1; D remains ambiguous. The germline V gene encodes CDR1 SGHAT and CDR2 FQDESV (reference sequence). Trimming removed 3 bases at V and 0 bases at J, with 3 bases between. This CDR3 region has 13 residues. The CDR3 DNA reads TGTGCCAGCAGCTTCGGCTCCTACAATGAGCAGTTCTTC. Translating it yields CASSFGSYNEQFF.

Many counts were recorded for this clone. The genes are TRBV4-2 and TRBJ1-6; 8 nucleotides line up with TRBD1. V lost 2 bases and J lost 8; bases outside the gene matches: 11. The CDR3 sequence is 17 residues long. Germline lookup yields CDR1 LGHNA and CDR2 YNFKEQ. The CDR3, as DNA: TGTGCCAGCAGCCAACCTCAGGGGGCGCTGGAAGATTCACCCCTCCACTTT. It is translated as CASSQPQGALEDSPLHF.

The rearrangement joins TRBV9 to TRBJ2-3; 10 nucleotides match TRBD1. The CDR3 runs 16 residues. The V gene end was trimmed by 1 base and the J gene end by 7 bases; junction bases not matched to a gene: 9. Germline values: CDR1 SGDLS, CDR2 YYNGEE. CDR3 coding DNA: TGTGCCAGCAGCGTATCAGGGACAGGGGTACGGAATACGCAGTATTTT. As protein: CASSVSGTGVRNTQYF.

V usage is TRBV19 and J usage is TRBJ1-4; D call uncertain. The V gene lost 7 bases and the J gene lost 3 bases, with 12 bases spanning the gap. Germline V CDR1 and CDR2: LNHDA, SQIVND (reference sequence). CDR3 length equals 14 residues. CDR3 DNA sequence: TGTGCCAGTAATAACGGGAGGCCTAATGAAAAACTGTTTTTT. It specifies CASNNGRPNEKLFF. The full variable domain, in which reference TRBV19 and TRBJ1-4 provide the parts outside the CDR3, is DGGITQSPKYLFRKEGQNVTLSCEQNLNHDAMYWYRQDPGQGLRLIYYSQIVNDFQKGDIAEGYSVSREKKESFPLTVTSAQKNPTAFYLCASNNGRPNEKLFFGSGTQLSVL.

This clone was found a few times. The V and J genes are TRBV7-2 and TRBJ1-5, with 9 bases matching TRBD1. The CDR3 totals 15 residues. With V trimmed by 4 bases and J by 7 bases, 8 bases remained unmatched. Germline V gene lookup returns CDR1 SGHTA and CDR2 FQGNSA. In DNA, the CDR3 is TGTGCCAGCAGCTCCGGGACAGGGTCCCGGCAGCCCCAGCATTTT. Protein product: CASSSGTGSRQPQHF.

This chain joins TRBV7-9 and TRBJ1-1; the match to TRBD1 covers 9 bases. J lost 5 bases, V lost 6 bases, and 7 bases had no gene match. Per germline, CDR1 SEHNR and CDR2 FQNEAQ (reference sequence). CDR3 length: 14 residues. CDR3 sequence reads: CASSRDRAGTEAFF. The CDR3 DNA follows: TGTGCCAGCAGTCGGGACAGGGCGGGAACTGAAGCTTTCTTT.

This chain links TRBV5-5 with TRBJ2-7, with TRBD2 identical over 7 bases. With V trimmed by 5 bases and J by 2 bases, 13 bases remained unmatched. The V gene's germline CDR1 is SGHKS and CDR2 YYEKEE (reference sequence). The CDR3 length is 16 residues. The CDR3 loop is CASSFRPSGEPYEQYF. DNA for the CDR3: TGTGCCAGCAGTTTCCGCCCGAGCGGGGAACCCTACGAGCAGTACTTC.

This clone has a single count. The chain carries TRBV19 and TRBJ1-1; a possible D gene is TRBD1 (6 bases). Germline values: CDR1 LNHDA, CDR2 SQIVND (reference sequence). The CDR3 runs 14 residues. V was clipped by 8 bases and J by 2 bases, with 15 bases between them. This CDR3 reads CASSVDRLNTEAFF. CDR3 coding DNA: TGTGCCAGTTCTGTCGACAGGCTCAACACTGAAGCTTTCTTT.

V gene TRBV3-1 (or the pseudogene TRBV3-2) combines with J gene TRBJ2-7; 9 bases are shared with TRBD2. Germline trimming cut 1 base from V and 3 bases from J; bases unmatched to any gene: 4. Germline CDR1 is LGHDT and CDR2 is YNNKEL (reference sequence). The CDR3 extends over 15 amino acids. CDR3 region: CASSQVAGVNYEQYF. CDR3 DNA sequence: TGTGCCAGCAGCCAAGTAGCGGGGGTCAACTACGAGCAGTACTTC.

The chain employs TRBV19 and TRBJ1-2; D gene ambiguous. This CDR3 spans 11 amino acids. V was shortened by 7 bases and J by 3 bases, with 6 bases between the two germline ends. The germline gives CDR1 LNHDA, CDR2 SQIVND (reference sequence). This CDR3 reads CASNGDYGYTF. The CDR3 DNA reads TGTGCCAGTAACGGGGACTATGGCTACACCTTC.

The V gene is TRBV5-4, the J gene TRBJ2-7; 7 bases match TRBD2. Trimming cost V 4 bases and J 0 bases; bases outside gene matches: 4. The CDR3 totals 14 residues. Germline-derived CDR1 and CDR2 are SGHNT and YYREEE (reference sequence). CDR3 DNA: TGTGCCAGCAGCCCCTGGGGGGGCTCCTACGAGCAGTACTTC. Protein: CASSPWGGSYEQYF.

This clone was picked up many times. The chain couples TRBV9 to TRBJ2-5, with D maybe TRBD1 (7 bases). Trimming removed 2 bases from V and 1 base from J, with 9 bases in between. From germline, CDR1 is SGDLS and CDR2 YYNGEE. The CDR3 contains 14 residues. CDR3 in DNA: TGTGCCAGCAGCGTTCAGGGGGGCCAAGAGACCCAGTACTTC. Amino acid sequence: CASSVQGGQETQYF.

CDR3 loop: CASSPGQLNTEAFF. CDR3 DNA sequence: TGTGCCAGCTCACCGGGACAGTTGAACACTGAAGCTTTCTTT. V gene TRBV18 combines with J gene TRBJ1-1; TRBD1 aligns across 7 bases. CDR3 length: 14 residues. CDR1 and CDR2 (germline): KGHSH, LQKENI. V trimming: 3 bases; J trimming: 0 bases; junction bases outside the gene matches: 1.

The gene calls are TRBV13 and TRBJ2-5; TRBD2 agrees at 8 bases. The CDR3 spans 19 residues. Unmatched junction bases numbered 17, after V lost 5 bases and J lost 0 bases. In germline, CDR1 is PRHDT, CDR2 FYEKMQ (reference sequence). CDR3 loop: CASSIWERGLSPYQETQYF. The DNA of the CDR3 is TGTGCCAGCAGCATTTGGGAGCGGGGGTTGAGTCCGTACCAAGAGACCCAGTACTTC.

This clone was observed a few times. CDR3 DNA sequence: TGTGCCAGCAGCCACCAGGGGGCTATTCACACCATATATTTT. This encodes CASSHQGAIHTIYF. The chain is built from TRBV3-1 (or the pseudogene TRBV3-2) and TRBJ1-3; 8 nucleotides agree with TRBD1. V gave up 3 bases and J gave up 8 bases; unmatched junction bases: 6. CDR3 length: 14 amino acids. Germline V gene lookup returns CDR1 LGHDT and CDR2 YNNKEL (reference sequence).